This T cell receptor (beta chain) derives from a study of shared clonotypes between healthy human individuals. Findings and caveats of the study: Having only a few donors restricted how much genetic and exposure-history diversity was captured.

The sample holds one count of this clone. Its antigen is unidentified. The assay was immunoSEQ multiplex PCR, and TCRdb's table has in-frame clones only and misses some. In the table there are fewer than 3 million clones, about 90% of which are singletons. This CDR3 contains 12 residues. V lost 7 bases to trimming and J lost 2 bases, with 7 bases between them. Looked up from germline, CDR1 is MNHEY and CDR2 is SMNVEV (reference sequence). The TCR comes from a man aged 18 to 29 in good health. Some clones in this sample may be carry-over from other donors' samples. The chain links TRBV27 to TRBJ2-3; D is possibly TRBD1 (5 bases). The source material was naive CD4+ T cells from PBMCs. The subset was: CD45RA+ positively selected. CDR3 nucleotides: TGTGCCAGCAAAGGGGACACAGATACGCAGTATTTT. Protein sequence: CASKGDTDTQYF.